The 14 T cell receptor beta chains listed next were all sequenced from one sample in a study of CD8 T cells in Susac syndrome. Random hexamers were used to reverse transcribe the RNA input (about 0.5 to 1 ug). TCRdb re-derived calls from the immunoSEQ multiplex PCR reads in MiXCR, one entry per CDR3 protein. The repertoire includes 150,000 to 190,000 distinct CDR3 sequences, roughly 94% of them detected once, and roughly 0.2% sits in the top ten. Sequenced input: CD8+ T cells from PBMCs. Receptors were obtained from a human donor with multiple sclerosis.

This chain links TRBV5-1 with TRBJ2-1; no clear D gene. CDR3 length: 15 residues. Trimming left V 2 bases short and J 0 bases short, with 9 bases between. Germline CDR1 is SGHRS and CDR2 is YFSETQ. The CDR3 DNA is TGCGCCAGCAGCTTAAAATGGAGCTCCTACAATGAGCAGTTCTTC. Translation: CASSLKWSSYNEQFF. Together with reference TRBV5-1 and TRBJ2-1, the CDR3 gives the full variable domain: KAGVTQTPRYLIKTRGQQVTLSCSPISGHRSVSWYQQTPGQGLQFLFEYFSETQRNKGNFPGRFSGRQFSNSRSEMNVSTLELGDSALYLCASSLKWSSYNEQFFGPGTRLTVL.

The chain uses TRBV7-9 and TRBJ2-7, with TRBD2 as a possible D gene (5 bases). V was shortened by 5 bases and J by 3 bases, with 14 bases between the two germline ends. Germline V gene lookup returns CDR1 SEHNR and CDR2 FQNEAQ (reference sequence). The CDR3 extends over 14 amino acids. DNA for the CDR3: TGTGCCAGCAGCCCAGTGGGAGCAGACTACGAGCAGTACTTC. This codes for CASSPVGADYEQYF.

This clonotype appeared once. V gene TRBV6-2 or TRBV6-3 combines with J gene TRBJ2-1, with 13 nucleotides matching TRBD2. Looked up from germline, CDR1 is MNHEY and CDR2 is SVGEGT. There are 15 residues in the CDR3. V trimming: 5 bases; J trimming: 6 bases; junction bases outside the gene matches: 4. CDR3 in amino acids: CASSPWTSGGNEQFF. As DNA, the CDR3 is TGTGCCAGCAGTCCTTGGACTAGCGGGGGCAATGAGCAGTTCTTC.

The chain is built from TRBV2 and TRBJ2-6; D call uncertain. The CDR3 extends over 14 amino acids. V shed 4 bases and J shed 3 bases, with 7 bases lying between them. Germline CDR1 reads SNHLY; CDR2 reads FYNNEI. This CDR3 is CASSVGRGANVLTF. In nucleotides, the CDR3 is TGTGCCAGCAGTGTAGGGCGTGGGGCCAACGTCCTGACTTTC.

This sequence joins TRBV13 and TRBJ2-7; D is unresolved. V was cut by 3 bases and J by 4 bases, with 7 bases left in between. This CDR3 comprises 12 residues. Germline values: CDR1 PRHDT, CDR2 FYEKMQ (reference sequence). CDR3 in amino acids: CASSFRPYEQYF. Here the CDR3 DNA reads TGTGCCAGCAGCTTTAGACCTTACGAGCAGTACTTC.

The chain employs TRBV20-1 and TRBJ1-1, with no clear D. The germline CDR1 and CDR2 sequences are DFQATT and SNEGSKA (reference sequence). Between the trimmed V and J ends, which lost 3 bases and 1 base, there was a span of 6 bases. The CDR3 length is 12 residues. The CDR3 protein is CSASGQNTEAFF. DNA of the CDR3: TGCAGTGCTAGTGGGCAGAACACTGAAGCTTTCTTT.

The CDR3 nucleotides are TGTGCCAGTAGTATAGATCCCGGTGGGAACACTGAAGCTTTCTTT. It encodes CASSIDPGGNTEAFF. The chain joins TRBV19 to TRBJ1-1; no reliable D call. The CDR3 extends over 15 amino acids. Germline lookup yields CDR1 LNHDA and CDR2 SQIVND (reference sequence). Trimming cost V 0 bases and J 1 base, with 9 bases left between them.

The rearrangement uses TRBV2 and TRBJ2-3, with D possibly TRBD2 on 5 matching bases. Trimming removed 4 bases from V and 1 base from J, with 12 bases in between. The CDR3 is 15 amino acids. CDR1 is SNHLY and CDR2 is FYNNEI in the germline V gene. The CDR3 reads CASSVPGSGTDTQYF. The CDR3 nucleotides are TGTGCCAGCAGTGTACCGGGGAGCGGCACAGATACGCAGTATTTT.

The genes are TRBV6-4 and TRBJ1-1; 7 positions agree with TRBD1. The CDR3 has 15 residues. Unmatched junction bases numbered 8, after V lost 6 bases and J lost 1 base. Germline values: CDR1 MRHNA, CDR2 SNTAGT. The CDR3 is CASSPDRAPNTEAFF. The DNA of the CDR3 is TGTGCCAGCAGCCCTGACAGGGCCCCGAACACTGAAGCTTTCTTT.

The chain has TRBV29-1 and TRBJ1-2, with 9 bases matching TRBD1. This CDR3 contains 17 residues. V was pared by 5 bases and J by 2 bases, with 15 bases of the junction left unmatched. Germline V gene data show CDR1 as SQVTM and CDR2 as ANQGSEA. CDR3: CSVYGQGPVEMNYGYTF. The CDR3 DNA is TGCAGCGTTTATGGACAGGGGCCCGTGGAAATGAACTATGGCTACACCTTC.

The rearrangement joins TRBV4-3 to TRBJ2-7; TRBD1 matches at 8 bases. Germline-derived CDR1 and CDR2 are LGHNA and YSLEER. The CDR3 is made up of 13 amino acids. V lost 1 base to trimming and J lost 7 bases; unmatched junction nucleotides: 3. The CDR3 bases are TGCGCCAGCAGCCAAGGCAGGGGGCTTGAGCAGTACTTC. Translating gives CASSQGRGLEQYF.

This clonotype was recorded once. This chain connects TRBV27 to TRBJ1-5; 8 bases are a match to TRBD1. Germline V gene lookup returns CDR1 MNHEY and CDR2 SMNVEV (reference sequence). The CDR3 spans 16 residues. With 1 base clipped from V and 2 bases from J, the junction kept 4 bases outside the gene matches. The CDR3 DNA reads as TGTGCCAGCAGTTTATATGCGGGACAGGGCAATCAGCCCCAGCATTTT. As protein: CASSLYAGQGNQPQHF.

The rearrangement uses TRBV5-6 and TRBJ2-4, with D tentatively TRBD2 (5 bases). Per germline, CDR1 SGHDT and CDR2 YYEEEE. The CDR3 runs to 12 residues. V gave up 3 bases and J gave up 9 bases, with 10 bases separating them. The CDR3 here is CASSSGNGIQYF. The CDR3 nucleotides read TGTGCCAGCAGCTCGGGAAATGGCATTCAGTACTTC.

J is TRBJ2-1 and V is TRBV7-2; a possible D gene is TRBD2 (5 bases). The germline V gene encodes CDR1 SGHTA and CDR2 FQGNSA. Trimming took off 9 bases at V and 4 bases at J, with 13 bases between the two ends. CDR3 length: 13 amino acids. The CDR3 region has the DNA TGTGCCAGTAGTCTAGCTGCATACAATGAGCAGTTCTTC. Its protein is CASSLAAYNEQFF.